The 24 T cell receptor beta chains in this list originate from one sample, sequenced in a study of T cell repertoires in cytomegalovirus infection. These receptors' antigens are unknown. TCRdb ran MiXCR on the reads and lists one entry per CDR3 protein. The repertoire holds roughly 800,000 distinct CDR3 sequences, with roughly 28% as singletons. Sequenced here: cultured CD8+ T cells from PBMCs, sampled from culture after CMV antigen stimulation. The receptors derive from a human donor in good health (CMV status not recorded). Some clones in this sample may be carry-over from other donors' samples.

The chain employs TRBV9 and TRBJ2-3, with 7 positions matching TRBD2. The CDR3 is 14 residues long. The V gene end was trimmed by 1 base and the J gene end by 9 bases; junction bases not matched to a gene: 8. Germline-derived CDR1 and CDR2 are SGDLS and YYNGEE. The CDR3 sequence is CASSVYLGGDTQYF. Here the CDR3 DNA reads TGTGCCAGCAGCGTATATTTGGGGGGGGACACGCAGTATTTT.

In its sample, this clonotype was seen a few times. V is TRBV3-1 and J is TRBJ2-5, with D unresolved. The CDR3 consists of 17 residues. V dropped 0 bases and J dropped 5 bases, with 19 bases sitting between them. Germline CDR1 reads LGHDT; CDR2 reads YNNKEL (reference sequence). CDR3 coding DNA: TGTGCCAGCAGCCAAGAGGTTGGAAGCTTCCGGTCGGAGACCCAGTACTTC. Protein: CASSQEVGSFRSETQYF.

The rearrangement joins TRBV13 to TRBJ2-7, with TRBD1 identical over 9 bases. CDR1 is PRHDT and CDR2 is FYEKMQ in the germline V gene (reference sequence). Trimming cost V 4 bases and J 5 bases; bases outside gene matches: 12. There are 16 residues in the CDR3. The CDR3 loop reads CASSSGGTGQIHEQYF. Written as DNA, the CDR3 is TGTGCCAGCAGCTCCGGAGGGACAGGGCAAATCCACGAGCAGTACTTC.

The V and J genes are TRBV4-1 and TRBJ2-7; D is undetermined. CDR3 length: 14 amino acids. CDR1 is MGHRA, CDR2 YSYEKL, per germline. V lost 1 base and J 5 bases, leaving 12 bases between the germline ends. The DNA of the CDR3 is TGCGCCAGCAGCCAAGTAGCCGGGTCCCACGAGCAGTACTTC. This sequence encodes CASSQVAGSHEQYF.

V usage is TRBV27 and J usage is TRBJ2-5; D not resolved. Between the trimmed V and J ends, which lost 2 bases and 2 bases, there was a span of 12 bases. Germline CDR1 is MNHEY and CDR2 is SMNVEV (reference sequence). The CDR3 covers 15 residues. CDR3 sequence reads: CASSLRARGQETQYF. CDR3 nucleotide sequence: TGTGCCAGCAGTTTACGGGCACGAGGACAAGAGACCCAGTACTTC.

This clonotype showed up many times. The CDR3 here is CASSASGELFF. The CDR3, as DNA: TGTGCCAGCAGCGCATCTGGGGAGCTGTTTTTT. The chain combines TRBV7-6 with TRBJ2-2; D not resolved. This CDR3 spans 11 amino acids. V was trimmed by 5 bases and J by 8 bases, leaving 6 bases between them. Looked up from germline, CDR1 is SGHVS and CDR2 is FNYEAQ.

The rearrangement joins TRBV27 to TRBJ1-5; a weak D match, TRBD1 (5 bases). Germline loops: CDR1 MNHEY, CDR2 SMNVEV (reference sequence). Trimming removed 2 bases from V and 5 bases from J, with 13 bases in between. The CDR3 has 15 residues. For the CDR3, the DNA is TGTGCCAGCAGTTTAATTGGCCAGGGCGATCAGCCCCAGCATTTT. Translating it yields CASSLIGQGDQPQHF.

The genes are TRBV18 and TRBJ2-5; a weak D match, TRBD1 (6 bases). The CDR3 length is 14 residues. Germline V gene data show CDR1 as KGHSH and CDR2 as LQKENI. V was shortened by 3 bases and J by 3 bases, with 11 bases between the two germline ends. The CDR3 loop is CASSPQGLEETQYF. CDR3 sequence (DNA): TGTGCCAGCTCACCCCAGGGGCTGGAAGAGACCCAGTACTTC.

The chain is built from TRBV20-1 and TRBJ2-5, with 8 nucleotides matching TRBD2. CDR3 length equals 15 residues. Trimming at V came to 0 bases and at J to 1 base, leaving 4 bases not matched to a gene. Germline V lookup: CDR1 DFQATT, CDR2 SNEGSKA (reference sequence). The CDR3 here is CSARDRGGAQETQYF. In nucleotides, the CDR3 is TGCAGTGCTAGAGATCGGGGGGGGGCCCAAGAGACCCAGTACTTC.

This clonotype was found a few times. The chain combines TRBV18 with TRBJ2-7; 12 bases map to TRBD2. This CDR3 contains 18 residues. CDR1 is KGHSH, CDR2 LQKENI, per germline. V trimming: 2 bases; J trimming: 5 bases; junction bases outside the gene matches: 13. CDR3 loop: CASSPSRLAGAPKDEQYF. The CDR3, as DNA: TGTGCCAGCTCACCATCACGACTAGCGGGGGCCCCCAAGGACGAGCAGTACTTC.

This clonotype was recorded at least ten times. The V call is TRBV7-8, the J call TRBJ2-5, with TRBD2 matching over 11 bases. CDR3 length equals 18 residues. Germline values: CDR1 SGHVS, CDR2 FQNEAQ. V dropped 2 bases and J dropped 5; count of bases not matched to a gene: 13. In DNA form, the CDR3 reads TGTGCCAGCAGCTTACCCATTAGCGGGGGGGCTGATCACGAGACCCAGTACTTC. It yields the protein CASSLPISGGADHETQYF.

This chain uses TRBV20-1 with TRBJ2-3; 9 bases line up with TRBD2. The CDR3 totals 17 residues. Per the germline V gene, CDR1 is DFQATT and CDR2 is SNEGSKA (reference sequence). With V trimmed by 3 bases and J by 2 bases, 12 bases remained unmatched. The CDR3 sequence is CSASPKGLAGTTDTQYF. CDR3 coding DNA: TGCAGTGCTAGTCCGAAAGGGCTAGCGGGGACCACAGATACGCAGTATTTT.

This chain connects TRBV11-2 to TRBJ2-1, with a weak D call TRBD2 (6 bases). This CDR3 has 11 residues. CDR1 and CDR2 from the germline V gene are SGHAT and FQNNGV. Deletions cut 2 bases from V and 15 bases from J, with 11 bases between. CDR3: CASSLSRGRFF. CDR3 DNA: TGTGCCAGCAGCTTATCGCGGGGCCGGTTCTTC.

This clonotype turned up a few times. This chain uses TRBV6-6 with TRBJ1-4; no clear D. Germline V gives CDR1 MNHNY, CDR2 SVGAGI (reference sequence). Trimming took off 8 bases at V and 7 bases at J, with 11 bases between the two ends. The CDR3 length is 12 residues. For the CDR3, the DNA is TGTGCCAGCTCGGACGGATTTGAAAAACTGTTTTTT. It specifies CASSDGFEKLFF.

This clonotype appeared a few times. This chain joins TRBV7-9 and TRBJ1-1; no clear D gene. The CDR3 is 12 amino acids. Trimming cost V 3 bases and J 7 bases, with 9 bases left between them. CDR1 SEHNR and CDR2 FQNEAQ come from the germline V gene (reference sequence). CDR3 residues: CASSFELFEAFF. Here the CDR3 DNA reads TGTGCCAGCAGCTTCGAATTGTTTGAAGCTTTCTTT.

This clonotype appeared many times. The J gene is TRBJ1-5, the V gene TRBV5-1; TRBD1 matches at 7 bases. The V gene's germline CDR1 is SGHRS and CDR2 YFSETQ. The ends lost 0 bases at V and 5 bases at J; junction bases unmatched: 5. This CDR3 has 15 amino acids. CDR3 amino acids: CASSLEGGSYQPQHF. The CDR3 DNA reads TGCGCCAGCAGCTTGGAAGGGGGCAGCTATCAGCCCCAGCATTTT.

This clonotype was detected a few times. The genes are TRBV4-1 and TRBJ1-2; 7 bases agree with TRBD1. Germline V lookup: CDR1 MGHRA, CDR2 YSYEKL. V lost 2 bases and J lost 2; bases outside the gene matches: 2. The CDR3 is 14 amino acids. The CDR3 sequence is CASSQMDRNYGYTF. The CDR3 nucleotides are TGCGCCAGCAGCCAAATGGACAGGAACTATGGCTACACCTTC.

The V and J genes are TRBV29-1 and TRBJ2-1; D is possibly TRBD1 (6 bases). V gave up 6 bases and J gave up 4 bases, with 16 bases separating them. This CDR3 region has 14 residues. Germline V CDR1 and CDR2: SQVTM, ANQGSEA. CDR3: CSVDQGSGYNEQFF. The DNA for the CDR3 is TGCAGCGTGGATCAGGGGTCTGGGTACAATGAGCAGTTCTTC.

J is TRBJ1-5 and V is TRBV6-2 or TRBV6-3; tentatively, D is TRBD1 (6 bases). This CDR3 has 13 residues. Germline V gene lookup returns CDR1 MNHEY and CDR2 SVGEGT. V was trimmed by 10 bases and J by 7 bases, leaving 17 bases between them. DNA of the CDR3: TGTGCCACAATGGTGGGGGCTAGGCAGCCCCAGCATTTT. Amino acids: CATMVGARQPQHF.

This clonotype turned up a few times. This chain joins TRBV12-3 or TRBV12-4 and TRBJ1-5; the D gene is possibly TRBD1 (5 bases). V dropped 6 bases and J dropped 1 base, with 10 bases sitting between them. The CDR3 is 14 residues long. CDR3 residues: CASRIGDSNQPQHF. CDR3 DNA sequence: TGTGCCAGCAGGATTGGGGACAGCAATCAGCCCCAGCATTTT.

This clonotype turned up a few times. The rearrangement links TRBV18 to TRBJ1-5; D is undetermined. Germline V gene data show CDR1 as KGHSH and CDR2 as LQKENI. This CDR3 has 13 residues. Between the trimmed V and J ends, which lost 7 bases and 4 bases, there was a span of 11 bases. The CDR3 DNA reads as TGTGCCAGCTGTAAAGAGTATAATCAGCCCCAGCATTTT. This translates into CASCKEYNQPQHF.

The rearrangement joins TRBV3-1 to TRBJ2-3, with D perhaps assigned TRBD1 or TRBD2 (6 bases each). Germline V gene sequence: CDR1 LGHDT, CDR2 YNNKEL (reference sequence). V was shortened by 4 bases and J by 2 bases, with 13 bases between the two germline ends. The CDR3 has 15 residues. This CDR3 is CASSPEGGSTDTQYF. For the CDR3, the DNA is TGTGCCAGCAGCCCGGAGGGGGGTTCCACAGATACGCAGTATTTT.

The rearrangement joins TRBV6-8 to TRBJ2-2, with a tentative D call TRBD2 (6 bases). In germline, CDR1 is MNHGY, CDR2 SAAAGT. The germline V and J ends were trimmed by 5 bases and 3 bases, with 16 bases remaining between them. This CDR3 has 16 residues. The CDR3 coding sequence is TGTGCCAGCAGTCCCCGGAGTAGCGGATACACCGGGGAGCTGTTTTTT. Translated: CASSPRSSGYTGELFF.

This chain joins TRBV4-1 and TRBJ2-6, with D unresolved. There are 16 residues in the CDR3. Germline assignment: CDR1 MGHRA and CDR2 YSYEKL. The V end lost 0 bases, the J end lost 0 bases, and 6 bases lay between the germline ends. The CDR3 spells CASSQEWVSGANVLTF. As DNA, the CDR3 is TGCGCCAGCAGCCAAGAGTGGGTCTCTGGGGCCAACGTCCTGACTTTC.